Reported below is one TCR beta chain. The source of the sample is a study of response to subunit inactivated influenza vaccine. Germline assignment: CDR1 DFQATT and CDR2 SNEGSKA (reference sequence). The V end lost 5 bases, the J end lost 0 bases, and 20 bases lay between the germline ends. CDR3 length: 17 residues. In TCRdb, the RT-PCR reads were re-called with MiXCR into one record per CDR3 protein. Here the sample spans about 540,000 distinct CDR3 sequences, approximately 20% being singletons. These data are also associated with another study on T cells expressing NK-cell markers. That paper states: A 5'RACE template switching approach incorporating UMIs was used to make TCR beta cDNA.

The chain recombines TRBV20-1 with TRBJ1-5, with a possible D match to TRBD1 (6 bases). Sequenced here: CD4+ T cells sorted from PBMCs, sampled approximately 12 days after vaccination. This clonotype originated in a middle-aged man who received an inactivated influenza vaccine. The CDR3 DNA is TGCAGTGCTGCACCCGGGACACCGGGGAGTAGCAATCAGCCCCAGCATTTT. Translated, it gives CSAAPGTPGSSNQPQHF.